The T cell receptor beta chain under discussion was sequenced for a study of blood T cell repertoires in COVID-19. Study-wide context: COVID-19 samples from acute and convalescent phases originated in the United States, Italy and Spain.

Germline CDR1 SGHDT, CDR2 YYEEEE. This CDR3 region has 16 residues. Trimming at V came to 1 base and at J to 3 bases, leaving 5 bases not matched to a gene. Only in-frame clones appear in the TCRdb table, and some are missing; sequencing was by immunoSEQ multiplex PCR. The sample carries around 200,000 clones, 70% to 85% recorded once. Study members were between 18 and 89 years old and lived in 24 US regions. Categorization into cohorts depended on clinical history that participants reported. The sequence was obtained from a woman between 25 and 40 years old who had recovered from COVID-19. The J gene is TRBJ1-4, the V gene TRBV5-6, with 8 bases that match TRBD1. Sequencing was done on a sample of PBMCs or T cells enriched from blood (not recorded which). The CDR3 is CASSLRQGASNEKLFF. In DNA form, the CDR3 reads TGTGCCAGCAGCTTGCGCCAGGGGGCTTCTAATGAAAAACTGTTTTTT.